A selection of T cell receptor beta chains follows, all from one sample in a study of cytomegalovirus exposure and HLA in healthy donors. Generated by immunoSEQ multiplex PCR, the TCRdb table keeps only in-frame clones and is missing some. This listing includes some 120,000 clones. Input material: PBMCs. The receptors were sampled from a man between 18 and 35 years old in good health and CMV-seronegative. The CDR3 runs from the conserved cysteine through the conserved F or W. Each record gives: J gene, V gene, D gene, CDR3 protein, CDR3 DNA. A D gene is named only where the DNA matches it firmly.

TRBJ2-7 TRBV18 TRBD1 CASSLWDRPSYEQYF TGTGCCAGCTCACTGTGGGACAGACCATCCTACGAGCAGTACTTC
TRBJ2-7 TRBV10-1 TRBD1 CASSLDRVSDEQYF TGCGCCAGCAGCTTGGACAGGGTCAGCGACGAGCAGTACTTC
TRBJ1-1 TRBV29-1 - CSVGSAGMNTEAFF TGCAGCGTTGGATCGGCAGGGATGAACACTGAAGCTTTCTTT
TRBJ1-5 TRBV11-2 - CASSETADSGFNSNQPQHF TGTGCCAGCAGCGAGACTGCCGACTCAGGGTTTAATAGCAATCAGCCCCAGCATTTT
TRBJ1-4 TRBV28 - CASSSPGVFDEKLFF TGTGCCAGCAGTTCACCAGGGGTCTTTGATGAAAAACTGTTTTTT
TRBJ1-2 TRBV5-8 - CASSYDRVYGYTF TGTGCCAGCAGCTACGACAGAGTCTATGGCTACACCTTC
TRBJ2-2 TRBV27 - CASSYDSITGELFF TGTGCCAGCAGCTACGACTCCATCACCGGGGAGCTGTTTTTT
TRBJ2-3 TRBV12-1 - CALGTSLAGKTSTDTQYF TGTGCCCTCGGGACGTCACTAGCGGGGAAGACTAGCACAGATACGCAGTATTTT
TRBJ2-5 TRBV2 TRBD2 CASSDTSVETQYF TGTGCCAGCAGTGATACTAGCGTGGAGACCCAGTACTTC
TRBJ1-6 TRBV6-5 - CASSYDSGSYNSPLHF TGTGCCAGCAGTTACGATTCAGGGTCCTATAATTCACCCCTCCACTTT